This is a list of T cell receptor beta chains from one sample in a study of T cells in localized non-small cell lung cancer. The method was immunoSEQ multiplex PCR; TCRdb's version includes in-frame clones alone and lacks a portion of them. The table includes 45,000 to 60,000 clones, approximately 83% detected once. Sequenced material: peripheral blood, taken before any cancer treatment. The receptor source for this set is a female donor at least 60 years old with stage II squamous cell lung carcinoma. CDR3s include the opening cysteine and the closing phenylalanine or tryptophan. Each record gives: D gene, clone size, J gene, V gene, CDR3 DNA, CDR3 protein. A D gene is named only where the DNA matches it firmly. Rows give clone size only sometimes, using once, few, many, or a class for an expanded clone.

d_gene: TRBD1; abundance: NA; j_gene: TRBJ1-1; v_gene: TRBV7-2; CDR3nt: TGTGCCAGCAGCCTCGACAGGGGTGCTGAAGCTTTCTTT; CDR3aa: CASSLDRGAEAFF
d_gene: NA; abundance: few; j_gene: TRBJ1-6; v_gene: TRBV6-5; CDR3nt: TGTGCCAGCAGTTACTCCTGGAATTCACCCCTCCACTTT; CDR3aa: CASSYSWNSPLHF
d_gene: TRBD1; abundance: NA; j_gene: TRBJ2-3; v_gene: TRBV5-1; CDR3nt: TGCGCCAGCAGCCCCCGGACAGGGCCAAGCACAGATACGCAGTATTTT; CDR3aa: CASSPRTGPSTDTQYF
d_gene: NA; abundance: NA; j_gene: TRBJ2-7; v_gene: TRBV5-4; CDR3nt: TGTGCCAGCAGCTTTCTAGCGTTGAGCTCCTACGAGCAGTACTTC; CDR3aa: CASSFLALSSYEQYF
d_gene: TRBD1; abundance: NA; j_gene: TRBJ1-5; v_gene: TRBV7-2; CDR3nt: TGTGCCAGCAGCTCAGGGACAGGGGAAGTTCAGCCCCAGCATTTT; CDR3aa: CASSSGTGEVQPQHF
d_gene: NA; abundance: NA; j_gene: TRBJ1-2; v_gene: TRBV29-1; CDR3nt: TGCAGCGTTGAACTAACTTATGGCTACACCTTC; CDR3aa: CSVELTYGYTF
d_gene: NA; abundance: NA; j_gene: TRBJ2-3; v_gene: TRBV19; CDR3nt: TGTGCCAGTAGTATAGGGGGAAGTGGCACAGATACGCAGTATTTT; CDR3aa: CASSIGGSGTDTQYF
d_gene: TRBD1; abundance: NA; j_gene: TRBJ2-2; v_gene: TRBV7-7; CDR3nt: TGTGCTAGCAGCCCGACAGGGGGGAACGGGGAGCTGTTTTTT; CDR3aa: CASSPTGGNGELFF
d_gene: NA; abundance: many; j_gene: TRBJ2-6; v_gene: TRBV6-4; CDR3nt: TGTGCCAGCAGTCCTCTAGCCGGGGGCTCTGGGGCCAACGTCCTGACTTTC; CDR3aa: CASSPLAGGSGANVLTF
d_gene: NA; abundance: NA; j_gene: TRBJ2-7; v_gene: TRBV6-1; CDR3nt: TGTGCCAGCACCATAACGCAGGGGTACGAGCAGTACTTC; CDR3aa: CASTITQGYEQYF
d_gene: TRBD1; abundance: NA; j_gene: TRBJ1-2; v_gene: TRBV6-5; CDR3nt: TGTGCCAGCAGGCGGACAGGGGGCGTCTATGGCTACACCTTC; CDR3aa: CASRRTGGVYGYTF
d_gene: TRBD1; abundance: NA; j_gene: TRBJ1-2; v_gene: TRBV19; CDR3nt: TGTGCCAGTAGTATCTCTGGACAGGGGAGGAACTATGGCTACACCTTC; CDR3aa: CASSISGQGRNYGYTF
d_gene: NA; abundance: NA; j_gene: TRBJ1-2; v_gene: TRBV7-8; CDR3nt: TGTGCCAGCAGTGAGGTGGGGGGCGGCTACACCTTC; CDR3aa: CASSEVGGGYTF
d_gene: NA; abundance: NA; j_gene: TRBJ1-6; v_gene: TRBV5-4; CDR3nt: TGTGCCAACCCGCCCGGGGCCGAATATAATTCACCCCTCCACTTT; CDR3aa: CANPPGAEYNSPLHF
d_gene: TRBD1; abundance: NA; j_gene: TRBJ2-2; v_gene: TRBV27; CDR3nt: TGTGCCAGCAGTCAGGACCTTTTACCGGGACAGTTAAACACCGGGGAGCTGTTTTTT; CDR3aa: CASSQDLLPGQLNTGELFF
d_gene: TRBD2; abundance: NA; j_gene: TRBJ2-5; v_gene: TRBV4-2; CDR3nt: TGTGCCAGCAGCCAAGATGGAACTAGCGGGGAGGGAGAGACCCAGTACTTC; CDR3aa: CASSQDGTSGEGETQYF
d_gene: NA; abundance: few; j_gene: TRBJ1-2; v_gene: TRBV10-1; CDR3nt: TGCGCCAGCAGCCCCGACAGTCGCTATGGCTACACCTTC; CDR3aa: CASSPDSRYGYTF
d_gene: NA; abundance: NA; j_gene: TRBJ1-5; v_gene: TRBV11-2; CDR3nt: TGTGCCAGCAGCTTAGTCGGCCTGAATCAGCCCCAGCATTTT; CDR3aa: CASSLVGLNQPQHF
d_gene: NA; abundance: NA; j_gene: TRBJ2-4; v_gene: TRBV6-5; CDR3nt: TGTGCCAGCAGAGTGGACCTGAACATTCAGTACTTC; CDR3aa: CASRVDLNIQYF
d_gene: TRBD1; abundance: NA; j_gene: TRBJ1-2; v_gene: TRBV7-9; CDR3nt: TGTGCCAGCAGCTCCACAGGGGGCAAGGGGCATGGCTACACCTTC; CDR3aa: CASSSTGGKGHGYTF
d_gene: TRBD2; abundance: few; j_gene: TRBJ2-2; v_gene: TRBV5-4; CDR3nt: TGTGCCAGCAGCCTTAGCGGGGGGGCGGACACCGGGGAGCTGTTTTTT; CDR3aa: CASSLSGGADTGELFF
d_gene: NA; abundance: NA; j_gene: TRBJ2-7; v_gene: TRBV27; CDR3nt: TGTGCCAGCAGTTCATCGGGACAAGGGCTACGAGAGCAGTACTTC; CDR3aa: CASSSSGQGLREQYF
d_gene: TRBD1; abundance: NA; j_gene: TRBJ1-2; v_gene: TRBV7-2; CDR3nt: TGTGCCAGCAGCTTAACAGGGGGCCTGGGCTACACCTTC; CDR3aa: CASSLTGGLGYTF
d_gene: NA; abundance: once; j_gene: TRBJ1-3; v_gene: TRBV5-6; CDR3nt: TGTGCCAGCAGCTTGAAGTTGGGGGGCTCTGGAAACACCATATATTTT; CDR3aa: CASSLKLGGSGNTIYF
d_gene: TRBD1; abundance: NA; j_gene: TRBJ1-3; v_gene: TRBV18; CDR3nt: TGTGCCAGCTCAACGGGACAGCGATACTCTGGAAACACCATATATTTT; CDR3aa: CASSTGQRYSGNTIYF
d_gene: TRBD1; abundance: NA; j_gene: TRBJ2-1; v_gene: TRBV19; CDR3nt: TGTGCCAGTAGTATAAGAGGGGGCTCTGGGAATGAGCAGTTCTTC; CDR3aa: CASSIRGGSGNEQFF
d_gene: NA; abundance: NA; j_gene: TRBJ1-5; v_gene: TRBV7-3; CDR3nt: TGTGCCAGCAGCTCCCGACAGCTCAATCAGCCCCAGCATTTT; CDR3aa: CASSSRQLNQPQHF
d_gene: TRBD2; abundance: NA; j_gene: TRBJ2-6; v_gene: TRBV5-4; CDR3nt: TGTGCCAGCAGCACCCAGGGACTAGTGGGTGGGGCCAACGTCCTGACTTTC; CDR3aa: CASSTQGLVGGANVLTF
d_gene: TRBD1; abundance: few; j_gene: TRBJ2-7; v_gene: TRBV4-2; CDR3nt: TGTGCCAGCAGCCAATCCGGGACAGGGAACTACGAGCAGTACTTC; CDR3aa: CASSQSGTGNYEQYF
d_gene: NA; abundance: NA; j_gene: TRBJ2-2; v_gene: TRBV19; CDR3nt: TGTGCCAGTAGTATCAACAGGGCCACCGGGGAGCTGTTTTTT; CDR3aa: CASSINRATGELFF
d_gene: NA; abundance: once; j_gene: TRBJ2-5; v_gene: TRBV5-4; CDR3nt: TGTGCCAGCAGCACCCTGGGGGGAGGAGAGACCCAGTACTTC; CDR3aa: CASSTLGGGETQYF
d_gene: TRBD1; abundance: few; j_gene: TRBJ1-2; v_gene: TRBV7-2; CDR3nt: TGTGCCAGCAGCTTGATAGGGGGCGCGGGTGGCTACACCTTC; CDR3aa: CASSLIGGAGGYTF
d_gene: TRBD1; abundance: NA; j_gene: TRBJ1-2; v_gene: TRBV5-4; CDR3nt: TGTGCCAGCAGCTCGGACAGGGGTGGCTACACCTTC; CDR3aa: CASSSDRGGYTF
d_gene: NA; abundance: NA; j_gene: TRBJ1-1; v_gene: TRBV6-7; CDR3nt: TGTGCCAGCAGTTACTCTTGGGGGTTTACTGAAGCTTTCTTT; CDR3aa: CASSYSWGFTEAFF
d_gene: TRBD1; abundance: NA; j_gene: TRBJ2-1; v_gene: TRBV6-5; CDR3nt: TGTGCCAGCAGTTACGAGATGGGGACAGGGTACAATGAGCAGTTCTTC; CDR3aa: CASSYEMGTGYNEQFF
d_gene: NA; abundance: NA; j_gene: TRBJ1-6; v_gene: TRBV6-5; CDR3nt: TGTGCCAGCAGTCCAACCAGCTCCTATAATTCACCCCTCCACTTT; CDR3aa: CASSPTSSYNSPLHF
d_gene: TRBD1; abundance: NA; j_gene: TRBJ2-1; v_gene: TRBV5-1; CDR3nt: TGCGCCAGCAGCCCCCAGGCAGGGGGCGAATACAATGAGCAGTTCTTC; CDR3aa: CASSPQAGGEYNEQFF
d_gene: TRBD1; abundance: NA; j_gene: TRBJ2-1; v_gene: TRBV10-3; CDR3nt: TGTGCCATCAGTGAAGGGCAGGGGGCTGTACCGTTCTTC; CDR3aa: CAISEGQGAVPFF
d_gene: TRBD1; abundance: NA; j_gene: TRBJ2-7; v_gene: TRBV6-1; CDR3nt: TGTGCCAGCAGCCCCGGGACAGACTCCTACGAGCAGTACTTC; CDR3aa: CASSPGTDSYEQYF
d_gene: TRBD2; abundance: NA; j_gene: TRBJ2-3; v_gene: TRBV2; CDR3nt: TGTGCCAGCAGTCCGACTAGCGGGGGGCTTACGCAGTATTTT; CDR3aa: CASSPTSGGLTQYF
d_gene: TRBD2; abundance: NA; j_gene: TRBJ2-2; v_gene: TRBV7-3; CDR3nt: TGTGCCAGCAGCCAACCCGGACTAGCGGGGGCAGGGAACACCGGGGAGCTGTTTTTT; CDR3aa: CASSQPGLAGAGNTGELFF
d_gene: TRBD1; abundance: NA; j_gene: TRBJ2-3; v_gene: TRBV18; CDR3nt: TGTGCCAGCTCACCTCTTTCCCGACAGGGGGCAACAGATACGCAGTATTTT; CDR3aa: CASSPLSRQGATDTQYF
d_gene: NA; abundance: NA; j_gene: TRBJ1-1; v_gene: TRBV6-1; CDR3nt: TGTGCCAGCAGTGGGACGGTGAACACTGAAGCTTTCTTT; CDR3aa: CASSGTVNTEAFF
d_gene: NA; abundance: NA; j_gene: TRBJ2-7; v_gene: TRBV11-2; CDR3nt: TGTGCCAGCAGCTTAGTCAGAGACTACGAGCAGTACTTC; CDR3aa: CASSLVRDYEQYF
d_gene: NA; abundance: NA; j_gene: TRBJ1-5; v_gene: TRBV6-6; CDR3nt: TGTGCCAGCATTTCACAGGGTAGAAGTCAGCCCCAGCATTTT; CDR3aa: CASISQGRSQPQHF
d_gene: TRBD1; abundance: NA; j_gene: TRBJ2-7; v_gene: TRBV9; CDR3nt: TGTGCCAGCAGCGTAGGGGACAGGGGGCGATCCTACGAGCAGTACTTC; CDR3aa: CASSVGDRGRSYEQYF
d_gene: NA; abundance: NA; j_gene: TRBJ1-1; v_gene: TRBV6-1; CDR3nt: TGTGCCAGCACCGCAATACCGAACACTGAAGCTTTCTTT; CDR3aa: CASTAIPNTEAFF
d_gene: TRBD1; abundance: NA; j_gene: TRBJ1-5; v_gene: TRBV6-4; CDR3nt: TGTGCCAGCAGCGCAACAGGGGGTAGCAATCAGCCCCAGCATTTT; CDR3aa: CASSATGGSNQPQHF
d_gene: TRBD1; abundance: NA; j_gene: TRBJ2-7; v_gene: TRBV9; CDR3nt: TGTGCCAGCAGCGTAGGGGGGACAGGGAACGAGCAGTACTTC; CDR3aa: CASSVGGTGNEQYF
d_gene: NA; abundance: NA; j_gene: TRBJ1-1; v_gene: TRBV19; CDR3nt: TGTGCCACCCAAAGGACTCTGAACACTGAAGCTTTCTTT; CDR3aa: CATQRTLNTEAFF
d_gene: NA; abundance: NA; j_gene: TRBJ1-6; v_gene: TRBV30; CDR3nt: TGTGCCTGGACCCGACAGCCCTATACTTCACCCCTCCACTTT; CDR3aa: CAWTRQPYTSPLHF
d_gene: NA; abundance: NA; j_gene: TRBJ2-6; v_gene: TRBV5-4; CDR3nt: TGTGCCAGCAGCTTGGTTGTCTCTGGGGCCAACGTCCTGACTTTC; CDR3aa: CASSLVVSGANVLTF
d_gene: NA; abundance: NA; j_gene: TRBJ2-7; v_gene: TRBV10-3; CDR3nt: TGTGCCATCAGCGCGACATGGGGGACCTACGAGCAGTACTTC; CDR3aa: CAISATWGTYEQYF
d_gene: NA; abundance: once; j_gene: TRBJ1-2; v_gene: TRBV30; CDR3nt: TGTGCCTGGAGTCCATCCCAGGGCTATGGCTACACCTTC; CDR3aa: CAWSPSQGYGYTF